This is a list of T cell receptor beta chains from one sample in a study of Graves' ophthalmopathy and Graves' hyperthyroidism. MiXCR, applied by TCRdb to the multiplex PCR reads, yields one record per CDR3 protein. The repertoire has about 700,000 distinct CDR3 sequences, roughly two fifths of them found once; the top ten carry 35% to 55%. Sequencing was carried out using peripheral blood. All receptors derive from an adult man with Graves' ophthalmopathy. The CDR3 runs from the conserved cysteine through the conserved F or W. A D gene is named only where the DNA matches it firmly. The size field is filled for only some rows; it gives once, few, many or a size class.

TRBV10-3	TRBJ2-5	-	-	TGTGCCAGCAGCCAACCCCTGTCAGCGTCAGAGACCCAGTACTTC	CASSQPLSASETQYF
TRBV29-1	TRBJ2-2	-	-	TGCAGCGTTGAAATCGGGGAGCTGTTTTTT	CSVEIGELFF
TRBV19	TRBJ2-7	-	few	TGTGCCAGTAGTGTTCGACTAGTTGGGAACTACGAGCAGTACTTC	CASSVRLVGNYEQYF
TRBV29-1	TRBJ1-1	-	-	TGCAGCAGTGGGATCGATTACCCTGAAGCTTTCTTT	CSSGIDYPEAFF
TRBV30	TRBJ1-2	-	-	TGTGCCTGGAGTGTACTACAGGACTCCCTTTATGGCTACACCTTC	CAWSVLQDSLYGYTF
TRBV20-1	TRBJ1-3	TRBD1	-	TGCAGTGCTAGGCGTCCGGGACAGCAAAGCTCTGGAAACACCATATATTTT	CSARRPGQQSSGNTIYF
TRBV2	TRBJ2-6	TRBD1	-	TGTGCCAGCAGCCAGAGGGACAGGGCCTCTGGGGCCAACGTCCTGACTTTC	CASSQRDRASGANVLTF
TRBV7-2	TRBJ1-2	TRBD1	-	TGTGCCAGCAGCTTTTCCGGACAGGGGGCCTATGGCTACACCTTC	CASSFSGQGAYGYTF
TRBV2	TRBJ1-5	-	few	TGTGCCAGCAGTGGGACAGTCTTTCAGCCCCAGCATTTT	CASSGTVFQPQHF
TRBV15	TRBJ2-7	-	many	TGTGCCACCAGCAGAGAAGCAGGGTTCTACGAGCAGTACTTC	CATSREAGFYEQYF
TRBV7-6	TRBJ2-7	-	-	TGTGCCAGCAGCTTCCGAAACGGGGGCTCCTACGAGCAGTACTTC	CASSFRNGGSYEQYF
TRBV5-6	TRBJ2-7	-	-	TGTGCCAGCAGTCTAAGGACCGGTCGGCCCTACGAGCAGTACTTC	CASSLRTGRPYEQYF
TRBV24-1	TRBJ2-5	-	-	TGTGCCGCCAGTGATTCCCTCCAAGAGACCCAGTACTTC	CAASDSLQETQYF
TRBV7-6	TRBJ2-7	-	-	TGTGCCAGCAGCTTATCCGGGTTTCTACACGAGCAGTACTTC	CASSLSGFLHEQYF
TRBV11-1	TRBJ1-1	-	many	TGTGCCAGCAGTCCGACAGGATTGAACACTGAAGCTTTCTTT	CASSPTGLNTEAFF
TRBV10-3	TRBJ2-3	TRBD2	few	TGTGCCATCAGTGAGTCTGGGCCTAGCGGGGAGTATACGCAGTATTTT	CAISESGPSGEYTQYF
TRBV4-1	TRBJ2-7	TRBD2	-	TGCGCCAGCAGCCAAGATCCCCCAGCGGGACTTCTCGAGCAGTACTTC	CASSQDPPAGLLEQYF
TRBV12-3/TRBV12-4	TRBJ1-5	-	many	TGTGCCAGCAGGATACAGGGAGTGAGCAATCAGCCCCAGCATTTT	CASRIQGVSNQPQHF
TRBV7-3	TRBJ1-1	-	once	TGTGCCAGCAGCCAAGATCTCCAGGGACACACTGAAGCTTTCTTT	CASSQDLQGHTEAFF
TRBV2	TRBJ1-1	-	-	TGTGCCACAACGAACACTGAAGCTTTCTTT	CATTNTEAFF
TRBV7-2	TRBJ1-2	-	few	TGTGCCAGCAGCTCTATCGACAGCTCCTATGGCTACACCTTC	CASSSIDSSYGYTF
TRBV29-1	TRBJ1-2	TRBD1	-	TGCAGCGTGTACACAGGGGGCCCAGGGATTTATGGCTACACCTTC	CSVYTGGPGIYGYTF
TRBV7-9	TRBJ2-2	-	-	TGTGCCAGCAGCTCCACGGACGGAGGGCTGTTTTTT	CASSSTDGGLFF
TRBV29-1	TRBJ1-2	-	many	TGCAGCGTGGCCGACTATGGCTACACCTTC	CSVADYGYTF
TRBV2	TRBJ1-6	TRBD1	many	TGTGCCAGCAGTAAAGGGGGCCTTGATTCACCCCTCCACTTT	CASSKGGLDSPLHF
TRBV7-9	TRBJ1-3	-	few	TGTGCCAGTGGGAATTCTGGAAACACCATATATTTT	CASGNSGNTIYF
TRBV5-1	TRBJ2-7	TRBD2	-	TGCGCCAGCAGCTTGGGGACTAGCGGGATCAGGGAGCAGTACTTC	CASSLGTSGIREQYF
TRBV10-3	TRBJ1-1	-	-	TGTGCCATTAGGCAGTCGGTTCGGGACACTGAAGCTTTCTTT	CAIRQSVRDTEAFF
TRBV20-1	TRBJ1-1	-	-	TGCAGTGCTAGTAAAATGGCCGGGGTCGAAGCTTTCTTT	CSASKMAGVEAFF
TRBV19	TRBJ1-4	-	few	TGTGCCAGCAGGGTTAATAATGAAAAACTGTTTTTT	CASRVNNEKLFF
TRBV29-1	TRBJ1-2	TRBD1	once	TGCAGTGCTGTAGAGACAGGGGTTCATGGCTACACCTTC	CSAVETGVHGYTF
TRBV20-1	TRBJ2-7	TRBD2	once	TGCAGTGCTACTGGGACTAGCAAGGGGATCTCCTACGAGCAGTACTTC	CSATGTSKGISYEQYF
TRBV27	TRBJ2-5	TRBD2	few	TGTGCCAGCAGTTTATCGGGGCTAGCGGGAGCAGAGACCCAGTACTTC	CASSLSGLAGAETQYF
TRBV29-1	TRBJ1-1	-	many	TGCAGCGTTGGATCCACCAGGGGGAACACTGAAGCTTTCTTT	CSVGSTRGNTEAFF
TRBV7-9	TRBJ1-1	-	-	TGTGCCAGCAGCTTGGGGGGGCTCGGTGAAGCTTTCTTT	CASSLGGLGEAFF
TRBV29-1	TRBJ2-7	-	few	TGCAGCGTTGAAATTCCGCGGTATTCGGGCTACGAGCAGTACTTC	CSVEIPRYSGYEQYF
TRBV10-3	TRBJ2-6	-	few	TGTGCCATCAGTGGCGGCGGTTCTGGGGCCAACGTCCTGACTTTC	CAISGGGSGANVLTF
TRBV10-3	TRBJ2-6	TRBD1	-	TGTGCCATCAGAGAAGGGACAGGTCGAATCAACGTCCTGACTTTC	CAIREGTGRINVLTF
TRBV25-1	TRBJ1-5	TRBD1	once	TGTGCCAGCAGTATAGGACAGGGGGCAGGCCAGCCCCAGCATTTT	CASSIGQGAGQPQHF
TRBV7-9	TRBJ1-6	TRBD1	-	TGTGCCAGCAGTTACTCAGGACAGGGCTGGGATAATTCACCCCTCCACTTT	CASSYSGQGWDNSPLHF
TRBV11-3	TRBJ1-1	-	many	TGTGCCAGCAGCTTTATTATGAACACTGAAGCTTTCTTT	CASSFIMNTEAFF
TRBV7-2	TRBJ1-2	TRBD1	few	TGCGCCAGCAGCCAAAGCCGGACAGGGATGAATGGCTACACCTTC	CASSQSRTGMNGYTF
TRBV10-3	TRBJ1-2	-	-	TGTGCCAGCAGGGCTGCGGGATATGGCTACACCTTC	CASRAAGYGYTF
TRBV14	TRBJ1-4	-	-	TGTGCCAGCAGCCAAGCAAGGCGATCTAATGAAAAACTGTTTTTT	CASSQARRSNEKLFF
TRBV25-1	TRBJ2-2	TRBD2	-	TGTGTCAGGCTAGCGGGAGACACCGGGGAGCTGTTTTTT	CVRLAGDTGELFF